This T cell receptor beta chain was retrieved from a study of technical replicates of blood from a few donors. The CDR3 extends over 14 amino acids. V dropped 6 bases and J dropped 4 bases, with 13 bases sitting between them. Germline-derived CDR1 and CDR2 are SNHLY and FYNNEI. Some clones are missing from TCRdb's copy, which holds only in-frame ones; the method was immunoSEQ multiplex PCR. This table has 70,000 to 90,000 clones, 90% to 95% appearing once. Sequencing used T cells isolated from PBMCs. This clonotype was obtained from a human donor in good health. The chain is built from TRBV2 and TRBJ2-1, with D unresolved. The CDR3, as DNA: TGTGCCAGCAGAGTTCAGGCCCTATACAATGAGCAGTTCTTC. This gives the protein CASRVQALYNEQFF.